This is a list of T cell receptor beta chains from one sample in a study of shared clonotypes between healthy human individuals. Profiled with immunoSEQ multiplex PCR; TCRdb holds only in-frame clones, not every one. This table has nearly 1 million clones, less than 85% appearing once. The sequencing input was memory CD4+ T cells sorted from blood. Receptors originate from a man aged 18 to 29 in good health. Both conserved end residues are part of each CDR3. The order of the fields is J gene, V gene, CDR3 length, D gene, clone size, CDR3 DNA, CDR3 protein. The D gene is left open where the match is weak. Clone size appears in some rows only: once, few, many, or a class for an expanded clone.

>TRBJ2-7|TRBV10-3|14|TRBD1|-
TGTGCCATCAGTGAGCAGGGACAGGTCTACCCGCAGTACTTC
CAISEQGQVYPQYF
>TRBJ2-7|TRBV7-2|12|-|-
TGTGCCAGCAGCTACTACTCCTACGAGCAGTACTTC
CASSYYSYEQYF
>TRBJ2-1|TRBV6-5|14|-|-
TGTGCCAGCAGTCCTGACGGCTCCTACAATGAGCAGTTCTTC
CASSPDGSYNEQFF
>TRBJ2-1|TRBV20-1|11|-|-
TGCAGTGCTAGATCAAGTAATGAGCAGTTCTTC
CSARSSNEQFF
>TRBJ2-5|TRBV2|16|TRBD1|-
TGTGCCAGCAGGCCTAGGGACAGGACTACCCAAGAGACCCAGTACTTC
CASRPRDRTTQETQYF
>TRBJ2-6|TRBV9|16|TRBD1|-
TGTGCCAGCAGCGGGGGACAGCACTCTGGGGCCAACGTCCTGACTTTC
CASSGGQHSGANVLTF
>TRBJ2-2|TRBV7-9|14|TRBD2|-
TGTGCCAGCAGCTTACGGGGGGATACCGGGGAGCTGTTTTTT
CASSLRGDTGELFF
>TRBJ2-1|TRBV19|13|TRBD1|few
TGTGCCAGTACTTCGACAGGGCCCCATGAGCAGTTCTTC
CASTSTGPHEQFF
>TRBJ1-4|TRBV9|16|-|once
TGTGCCAGCAGCGTAGCCGTCGGGGGGCGAGGGGAAAAACTGTTTTTT
CASSVAVGGRGEKLFF
>TRBJ1-3|TRBV2|13|-|-
TGTGCCAGCAGTGAAAGGCTGCTAAACACCATATATTTT
CASSERLLNTIYF
>TRBJ2-6|TRBV19|20|TRBD1|few
TGTGCCAGTAGCTCCGGGACAGGGGCCAATATATTATCTGGGGCCAACGTCCTGACTTTC
CASSSGTGANILSGANVLTF
>TRBJ1-6|TRBV30|13|-|-
TGTGCCTGGACCGGGGAATTTAATTCACCCCTCCACTTT
CAWTGEFNSPLHF
>TRBJ1-1|TRBV10-3|15|-|few
TGTGCCATCAGTGATCATGGACAACTGAACACTGAAGCTTTCTTT
CAISDHGQLNTEAFF
>TRBJ2-1|TRBV28|15|TRBD1|-
TGTGCCAGCAGTCGACAGGGGAACCCCTACAATGAGCAGTTCTTC
CASSRQGNPYNEQFF
>TRBJ1-6|TRBV10-3|17|-|-
TGTGCCATCAGTGAGCGGGGCCCAGGGCTCTATAATTCACCCCTCCACTTT
CAISERGPGLYNSPLHF
>TRBJ2-2|TRBV10-1|15|-|-
TGCGCCAGCAGTGAGTCGAGACTCTACACCGGGGAGCTGTTTTTT
CASSESRLYTGELFF
>TRBJ1-5|TRBV7-8|14|TRBD1|-
TGTGCCAGCAGGTTCGGGACAGGGAATCAGCCCCAGCATTTT
CASRFGTGNQPQHF
>TRBJ1-1|TRBV7-9|14|-|-
TGTGCCAGCAGCTCGCCGAGAGGGAACACTGAAGCTTTCTTT
CASSSPRGNTEAFF
>TRBJ1-5|TRBV19|18|-|-
TGTGCCAGTAGTCTGTACTTGTCCATACCGGCTAGCAATCAGCCCCAGCATTTT
CASSLYLSIPASNQPQHF
>TRBJ2-5|TRBV28|12|-|-
TGTGCCAGCAGTTGGGGTAGAGGGACCCAGTACTTC
CASSWGRGTQYF
>TRBJ2-2|TRBV7-2|17|TRBD2|-
TGTGCCAGCAGCCCGAGCTCTAGCGGGAGTAGGTCCAGGGAGCTGTTTTTT
CASSPSSSGSRSRELFF
>TRBJ1-1|TRBV5-4|13|-|-
TGTGCCAGCAGCTTCTTAATGAACACTGAAGCTTTCTTT
CASSFLMNTEAFF
>TRBJ1-1|TRBV29-1|13|-|-
TGCAGCGTCCGCTCGGACCTGAACACTGAAGCTTTCTTT
CSVRSDLNTEAFF
>TRBJ1-6|TRBV2|13|-|-
TGTGCCAGACGGACAGCGATTAATTCACCCCTCCACTTT
CARRTAINSPLHF
>TRBJ1-3|TRBV6-1|18|-|-
TGTGCCAGCAGTGAATGGGTTCGGACACAAAATTCTGGAAACACCATATATTTT
CASSEWVRTQNSGNTIYF
>TRBJ1-1|TRBV6-5|13|-|-
TGTGCCAGCAGTTACGATGGGGACACTGAAGCTTTCTTT
CASSYDGDTEAFF
>TRBJ2-2|TRBV6-1|16|TRBD2|-
TGTGCCAGCAGTGAACGTGCGGGGGTCTTTTCCGGGGAGCTGTTTTTT
CASSERAGVFSGELFF
>TRBJ1-6|TRBV5-1|14|TRBD1|-
TGCGCCAGCACCCCGGGGCAGGGGGGCTCACCCCTCCACTTT
CASTPGQGGSPLHF
>TRBJ1-1|TRBV18|15|-|-
TGTGCCAGCTCACCACTAAGGACGGAGAACACTGAAGCTTTCTTT
CASSPLRTENTEAFF
>TRBJ2-7|TRBV30|17|TRBD2|-
TGTGCCTGGAGCGCCGGGGTGGGGGACTACTATTACGGCGAGCAGTACTTC
CAWSAGVGDYYYGEQYF
>TRBJ1-1|TRBV10-3|14|-|-
TGTGCCATCAGTGCAGCGACAGCGAACACTGAAGCTTTCTTT
CAISAATANTEAFF
>TRBJ2-2|TRBV5-1|15|TRBD1|-
TGCGCCAGCAGCTCGGGACAGGGCGGGACCGGGGAGCTGTTTTTT
CASSSGQGGTGELFF